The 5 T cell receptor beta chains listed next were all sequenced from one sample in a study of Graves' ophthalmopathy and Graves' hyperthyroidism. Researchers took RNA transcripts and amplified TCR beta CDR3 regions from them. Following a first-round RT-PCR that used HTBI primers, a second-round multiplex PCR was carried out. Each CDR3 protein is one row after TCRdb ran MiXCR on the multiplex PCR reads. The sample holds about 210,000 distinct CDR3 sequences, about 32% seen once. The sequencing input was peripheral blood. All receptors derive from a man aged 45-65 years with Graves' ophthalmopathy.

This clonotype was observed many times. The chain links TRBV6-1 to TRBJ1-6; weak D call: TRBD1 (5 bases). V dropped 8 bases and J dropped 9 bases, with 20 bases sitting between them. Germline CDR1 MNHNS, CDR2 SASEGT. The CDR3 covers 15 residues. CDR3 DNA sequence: TGTGCCAGCTCCCAGGGCCCCCTGGGGAGTTCACCCCTCCACTTT. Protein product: CASSQGPLGSSPLHF.

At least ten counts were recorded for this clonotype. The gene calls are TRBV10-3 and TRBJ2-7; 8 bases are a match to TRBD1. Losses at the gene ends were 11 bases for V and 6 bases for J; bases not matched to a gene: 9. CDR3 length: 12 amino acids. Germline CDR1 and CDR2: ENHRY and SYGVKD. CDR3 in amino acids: CAGAGTGAEQYF. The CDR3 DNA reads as TGTGCCGGTGCCGGGACAGGTGCCGAGCAGTACTTC.

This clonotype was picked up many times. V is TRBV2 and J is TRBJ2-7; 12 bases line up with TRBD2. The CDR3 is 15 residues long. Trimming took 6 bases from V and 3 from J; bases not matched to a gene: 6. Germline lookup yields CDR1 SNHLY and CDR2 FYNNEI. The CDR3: CASRGGLAGYYEQYF. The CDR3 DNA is TGTGCCAGCAGGGGGGGACTAGCGGGTTACTACGAGCAGTACTTC.

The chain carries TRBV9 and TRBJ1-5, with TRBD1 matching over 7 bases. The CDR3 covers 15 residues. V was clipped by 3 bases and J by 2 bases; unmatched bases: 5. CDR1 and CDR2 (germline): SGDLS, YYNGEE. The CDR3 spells CASSASGQGNQPQHF. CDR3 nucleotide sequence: TGTGCCAGCAGCGCTTCCGGACAGGGCAATCAGCCCCAGCATTTT.

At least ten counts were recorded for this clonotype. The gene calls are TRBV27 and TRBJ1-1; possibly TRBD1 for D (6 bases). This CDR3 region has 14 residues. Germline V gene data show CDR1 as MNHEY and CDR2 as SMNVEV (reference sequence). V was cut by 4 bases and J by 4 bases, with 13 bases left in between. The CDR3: CASSSWGGGTEAFF. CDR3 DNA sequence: TGTGCCAGCAGTTCCTGGGGAGGGGGCACTGAAGCTTTCTTT.